Listed below are T cell receptor beta chains from one sample, sequenced in a study of blood T cell repertoires in COVID-19. TCRdb's table, derived via immunoSEQ multiplex PCR, lists solely in-frame clones and lacks some. Among 55,000 to 70,000 clones listed, 88% were seen once. The sequenced sample was peripheral blood. Receptors were obtained from a woman in her forties or fifties with active or convalescent COVID-19. The CDR3 runs from the conserved cysteine through the conserved F or W. D genes are given only for firm matches. Only part of the rows carry a size: once, few, many, or a class if the clone is expanded.

DNA,CDR3,length,V,D,size,J
TGTGCCAGCAGGCCGACAGGGGAGACGGACGAGCAGTACTTC,CASRPTGETDEQYF,14,TRBV6-5,TRBD1,.,TRBJ2-7
TGTGCCAGCAGTTTACGGGCGCGGGTCACAGATACGCAGTATTTT,CASSLRARVTDTQYF,15,TRBV27,.,.,TRBJ2-3
TGTGCCAGCAGCCTCACCACGGGGGGCTATGGCTACACCTTC,CASSLTTGGYGYTF,14,TRBV14,.,few,TRBJ1-2
TGTGCCAGCAGTCAGGCGGGAGGCACAGATACGCAGTATTTT,CASSQAGGTDTQYF,14,TRBV7-9,TRBD2,.,TRBJ2-3
TGTGCCAGCGCGGAAATTGGCGGTTGGGGACTAGCGGATAGCACAGATACGCAGTATTTT,CASAEIGGWGLADSTDTQYF,20,TRBV19,TRBD2,once,TRBJ2-3
TGTGCCAGCAGCCCCCACTCCGGGACTAACCAATACAATGAGCAGTTCTTC,CASSPHSGTNQYNEQFF,17,TRBV7-3,TRBD2,few,TRBJ2-1
TGTGCCAGCAGCTTCGGATCAGGGGAGCAGTTCTTC,CASSFGSGEQFF,12,TRBV5-4,.,.,TRBJ2-1
TGTGCCATCAGTGCTACAGGGGGCGAAATCACTGAAGCTTTCTTT,CAISATGGEITEAFF,15,TRBV10-3,TRBD1,.,TRBJ1-1
TGTGCTAGTGGTTTGGTCCGAGCAGGAACATATAGCAATCAGCCCCAGCATTTT,CASGLVRAGTYSNQPQHF,18,TRBV12-5,.,once,TRBJ1-5
TGTGCCAGCAGCTTACTAGCGGGAGGGCCAGGTGAGCAGTTCTTC,CASSLLAGGPGEQFF,15,TRBV11-2,TRBD2,.,TRBJ2-1
TGCAGCGTGGGGGACAGAAACACTGAAGCTTTCTTT,CSVGDRNTEAFF,12,TRBV29-1,TRBD1,.,TRBJ1-1
TGTGCCAGCAGCTTCGACCAGGGGACGAGCACCGGGGAGCTGTTTTTT,CASSFDQGTSTGELFF,16,TRBV5-6,.,.,TRBJ2-2
TGTGCCAGCAGCTTGAGCGGGGGCGTTGAAAAACTGTTTTTT,CASSLSGGVEKLFF,14,TRBV5-4,.,.,TRBJ1-4
TGTGCCAGCAGTTCATCGGCGGGAGGGGGAGATACGCAGTATTTT,CASSSSAGGGDTQYF,15,TRBV5-4,TRBD2,.,TRBJ2-3
TGTGCCAGCAGTTACTCAGGAGGGAGGGCCAATTACGAGCAGTACTTC,CASSYSGGRANYEQYF,16,TRBV6-2/TRBV6-3,TRBD2,.,TRBJ2-7
TGTGCCAGCAGCGTAGTCAACGGGGGCTACACCTTC,CASSVVNGGYTF,12,TRBV9,.,.,TRBJ1-2
TGTGCCAGCTCACCAGGCCCAGATTTGGGCGGGAGGCCGAGCACAGATACGCAGTATTTT,CASSPGPDLGGRPSTDTQYF,20,TRBV18,TRBD2,once,TRBJ2-3
TGTGCCAGCAGCTTAGGGGGACTAGCGGGAGTTGGCAAATGGGGAGAGACCCAGTACTTC,CASSLGGLAGVGKWGETQYF,20,TRBV7-8,TRBD2,.,TRBJ2-5
TGTGCCAGCAGCTTAGGCGCGGCAGAGAGTGGCTACACCTTC,CASSLGAAESGYTF,14,TRBV7-9,.,.,TRBJ1-2
TGTGCCAGCAGCTTAGCCACTAGCGGGAGCGGCGAGCAGTACTTC,CASSLATSGSGEQYF,15,TRBV7-6,TRBD2,.,TRBJ2-7
TGTGCCAGTAGTATTCGGGAGGGCTACGAGCAGTACTTC,CASSIREGYEQYF,13,TRBV19,TRBD2,once,TRBJ2-7
TGTGCCAGCAAACTTCACAGTGGCAATCAGCCCCAGCATTTT,CASKLHSGNQPQHF,14,TRBV6-5,.,few,TRBJ1-5
TGCGCCAGCAGCTTGTCCGACTCGGGGCGGGACGCGCAGTATTTT,CASSLSDSGRDAQYF,15,TRBV5-1,.,.,TRBJ2-3
TGTGCCAGCAGCCAAGAAAAACTAGCGGGGCACACAGATACGCAGTATTTT,CASSQEKLAGHTDTQYF,17,TRBV3-1/TRBV3-2,TRBD2,once,TRBJ2-3
TGTGCCAGCAGCTCCCCCCCAGGGACAGCTTCTAATCAGCCCCAGCATTTT,CASSSPPGTASNQPQHF,17,TRBV7-8,TRBD1,once,TRBJ1-5
TGCAGCGTTGAGCCCAGCGGAAGGGCGGAGACCCAGTACTTC,CSVEPSGRAETQYF,14,TRBV29-1,.,.,TRBJ2-5
TGTGCCAGCAGCTTGGAGCCGGGACTAGCGGGAGATACGCAGTATTTT,CASSLEPGLAGDTQYF,16,TRBV7-3,TRBD2,.,TRBJ2-3
TGTGCCAGTAATACAGGGACTAGCGGGGGGGCTGAGCAGTTCTTC,CASNTGTSGGAEQFF,15,TRBV19,TRBD2,.,TRBJ2-1
TGTGCCAGTAGTATTTATGCAGGCGCTGAAGCTTTCTTT,CASSIYAGAEAFF,13,TRBV19,.,.,TRBJ1-1
TGTGCCAGCAGCCAAGAACCCCAGCGAGCCAAAAACATTCAGTACTTC,CASSQEPQRAKNIQYF,16,TRBV4-2,.,.,TRBJ2-4
TGTGCCAGCAGCTCGGGACTAGCGGGATACAATGAGCAGTTCTTC,CASSSGLAGYNEQFF,15,TRBV11-3,TRBD2,.,TRBJ2-1
TGCGCCAGCAGCTTGGGGCGGAGCTCTAATAACTATGGCTACACCTTC,CASSLGRSSNNYGYTF,16,TRBV5-1,.,.,TRBJ1-2
TGTGCCTGGAGTAAGGGGGCGGTGGAGACCCAGTACTTC,CAWSKGAVETQYF,13,TRBV30,TRBD1,.,TRBJ2-5
TGTGCCAGCAGTGGCGTAGGCGGGAGTAACATTCAGTACTTC,CASSGVGGSNIQYF,14,TRBV9,TRBD2,.,TRBJ2-4
TGCAGCGTTCCGGGACAGGTAGAAGGGGAGCTGTTTTTT,CSVPGQVEGELFF,13,TRBV29-1,TRBD1,.,TRBJ2-2
TGTGCCAGCAGCCCGGACTACGACTACGAGCAGTACTTC,CASSPDYDYEQYF,13,TRBV7-9,.,.,TRBJ2-7
TGTGCCAGCAGCACCCTAGAATTCTCTGGAAACACCATATATTTT,CASSTLEFSGNTIYF,15,TRBV5-5,.,.,TRBJ1-3
TGCGCCAGCAGCCAATCCGGGGCAGATACGCAGTATTTT,CASSQSGADTQYF,13,TRBV5-1,.,.,TRBJ2-3
TGTGCCAGTACCTTCAAAGGGGGACCTCATTTGGCCCAGCATTTT,CASTFKGGPHLAQHF,15,TRBV19,.,.,TRBJ1-5
TGTGCCAGCAGCTCGGGGGGGGTACCCTACGAGCAGTACTTC,CASSSGGVPYEQYF,14,TRBV28,TRBD2,.,TRBJ2-7
TGTGCCAGCAGTTACTCAGACAGGGCTCAGCCCCAGCATTTT,CASSYSDRAQPQHF,14,TRBV6-5,TRBD1,.,TRBJ1-5
TGTGCCTGGAGTGTACTTTCAGGGAGGGCTGAGCAGTTCTTC,CAWSVLSGRAEQFF,14,TRBV30,TRBD2,once,TRBJ2-1
TGCGCCAGCAGCCGGTATACAGGGGGGACTAATGAAAAACTGTTTTTT,CASSRYTGGTNEKLFF,16,TRBV4-1,TRBD1,.,TRBJ1-4
TGTGCCAGCAGCTGGGGACTAGCGGTAAACCAAGAGACCCAGTACTTC,CASSWGLAVNQETQYF,16,TRBV5-5,TRBD2,once,TRBJ2-5
TGCGCCAGCAGTGAGCGTCGACAGGGTAGGGATGAGCAGTTCTTC,CASSERRQGRDEQFF,15,TRBV10-1,TRBD1,.,TRBJ2-1
TGCGCCAGCAGCTTGCTCTCTCTAGCGGGATCTGGGGGGACTTCAGAGACCCAGTACTTC,CASSLLSLAGSGGTSETQYF,20,TRBV5-1,TRBD2,.,TRBJ2-5
TGTGCCAGCAGTGAAGGTTTTAGGGGCGAGCAGTACTTC,CASSEGFRGEQYF,13,TRBV6-1,.,once,TRBJ2-7
TGTGCCAGCAGTTTATCCACAGTGTTGAATGAGCAGTTCTTC,CASSLSTVLNEQFF,14,TRBV27,.,.,TRBJ2-1
TGTGCCAGCAGCTTAACCGGTGGACTAAACTATGGCTACACCTTC,CASSLTGGLNYGYTF,15,TRBV5-8,.,.,TRBJ1-2
TGTGCCAGCAGCTTAGCCAAACAGGGGGCGCTTACTAATGAAAAACTGTTTTTT,CASSLAKQGALTNEKLFF,18,TRBV7-9,TRBD1,.,TRBJ1-4
TGTGCCAGTACCAAACTCCGGGACAGGGTTGAAGCTTTCTTT,CASTKLRDRVEAFF,14,TRBV19,TRBD1,.,TRBJ1-1
TGCGCCAGCAGTGAGTCGTACCTAGCGGGAGGGCCGGAAGAGCAGTACTTC,CASSESYLAGGPEEQYF,17,TRBV10-1,TRBD2,.,TRBJ2-7
TGTGCCAGCAGCGTTAGCGGAGGCACAGATACGCAGTATTTT,CASSVSGGTDTQYF,14,TRBV2,.,.,TRBJ2-3
TGTGCCATCAGTGAGTCCGGACTCCCCACGCAGTATTTT,CAISESGLPTQYF,13,TRBV10-3,.,.,TRBJ2-3
TGTGCCAGCAGCCCAGGGCCCCTACACCAAGAGACCCAGTACTTC,CASSPGPLHQETQYF,15,TRBV7-9,.,.,TRBJ2-5